This TCR beta chain was obtained from a study of shared T cell receptors in the human thymus. Data came from immunoSEQ multiplex PCR; TCRdb stores just in-frame clones and leaves some out. The sample lists some 660,000 clones; around 87% were seen once. Germline V gene lookup returns CDR1 MNHEY and CDR2 SMNVEV (reference sequence). The CDR3 has 15 residues. V was trimmed by 3 bases and J by 1 base, leaving 12 bases between them. The sample was also linked to a second study, of human thymus T cells. That paper notes: Thymic resections from corrective heart surgery supplied the tissue. Related studies found that unrelated individuals share highly overlapping thymic repertoires.

Sequencing used thymocytes. This TCR derives from a boy less than two years old with a congenital heart defect. The genes are TRBV27 and TRBJ1-1; the D gene is possibly TRBD1 (5 bases). Here the CDR3 reads CASSLEGMGNTEAFF. CDR3 bases: TGTGCCAGCAGTTTGGAGGGGATGGGGAACACTGAAGCTTTCTTT.